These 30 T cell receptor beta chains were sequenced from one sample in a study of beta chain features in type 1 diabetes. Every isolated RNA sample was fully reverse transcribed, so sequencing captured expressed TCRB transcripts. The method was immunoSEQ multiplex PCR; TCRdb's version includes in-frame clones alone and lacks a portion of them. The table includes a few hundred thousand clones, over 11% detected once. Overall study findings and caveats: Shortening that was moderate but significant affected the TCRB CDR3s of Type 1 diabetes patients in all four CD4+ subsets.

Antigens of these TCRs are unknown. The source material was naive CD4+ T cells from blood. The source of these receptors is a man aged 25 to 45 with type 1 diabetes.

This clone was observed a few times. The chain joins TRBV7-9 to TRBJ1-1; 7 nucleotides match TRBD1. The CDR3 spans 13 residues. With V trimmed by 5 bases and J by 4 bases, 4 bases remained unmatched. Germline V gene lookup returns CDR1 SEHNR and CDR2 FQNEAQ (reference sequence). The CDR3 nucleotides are TGTGCCAGCAGCGACAGGGTCGGCACTGAAGCTTTCTTT. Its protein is CASSDRVGTEAFF.

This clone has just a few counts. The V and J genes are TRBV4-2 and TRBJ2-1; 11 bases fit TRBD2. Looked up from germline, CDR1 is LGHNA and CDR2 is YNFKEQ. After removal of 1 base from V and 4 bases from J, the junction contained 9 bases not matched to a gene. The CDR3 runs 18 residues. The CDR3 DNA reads TGTGCCAGCAGCCAAGGGCTGCCGGGACTAGCGGTTTACAATGAGCAGTTCTTC. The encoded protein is CASSQGLPGLAVYNEQFF.

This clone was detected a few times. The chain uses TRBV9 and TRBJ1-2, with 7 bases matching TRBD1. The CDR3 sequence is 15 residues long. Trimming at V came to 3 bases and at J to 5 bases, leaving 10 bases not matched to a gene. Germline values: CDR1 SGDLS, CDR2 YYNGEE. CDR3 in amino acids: CASSEALGGAYGYTF. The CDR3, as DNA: TGTGCCAGCAGCGAGGCTTTAGGGGGCGCGTATGGCTACACCTTC.

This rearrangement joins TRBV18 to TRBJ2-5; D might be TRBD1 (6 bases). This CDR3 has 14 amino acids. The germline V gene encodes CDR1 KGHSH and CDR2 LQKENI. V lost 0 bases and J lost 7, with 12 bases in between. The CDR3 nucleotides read TGTGCCAGCTCACCACCGGACAGTCGTACGACCCAGTACTTC. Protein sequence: CASSPPDSRTTQYF.

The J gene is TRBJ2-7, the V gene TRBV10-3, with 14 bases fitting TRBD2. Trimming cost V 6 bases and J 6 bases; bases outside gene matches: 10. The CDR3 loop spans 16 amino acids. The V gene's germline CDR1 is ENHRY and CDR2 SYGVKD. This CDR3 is CAISNTGTSGSFEQYF. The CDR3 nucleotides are TGTGCCATCAGCAACACCGGGACTAGCGGGAGTTTCGAGCAGTACTTC.

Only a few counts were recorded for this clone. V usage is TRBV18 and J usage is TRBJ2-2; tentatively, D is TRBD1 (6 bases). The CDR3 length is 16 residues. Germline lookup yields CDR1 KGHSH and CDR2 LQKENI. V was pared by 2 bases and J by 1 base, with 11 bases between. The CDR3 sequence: CASSPRSQGNTGELFF. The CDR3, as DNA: TGTGCCAGCTCACCAAGGTCACAGGGGAACACCGGGGAGCTGTTTTTT.

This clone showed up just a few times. The DNA of the CDR3 is TGTGCCAGCAGCCTTGGACTAGCGGGAGATAAACGGGAGACCCAGTACTTC. This gives the protein CASSLGLAGDKRETQYF. The V gene is TRBV9, the J gene TRBJ2-5; 13 bases match TRBD2. The CDR3 spans 17 residues. In germline, CDR1 is SGDLS, CDR2 YYNGEE. The junction had 11 bases not matched to a gene; V was cut back by 4 bases and J by 5 bases.

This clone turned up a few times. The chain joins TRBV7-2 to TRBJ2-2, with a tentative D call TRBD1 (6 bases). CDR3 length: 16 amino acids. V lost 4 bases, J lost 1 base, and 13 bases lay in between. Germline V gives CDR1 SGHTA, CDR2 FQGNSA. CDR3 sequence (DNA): TGTGCCAGCAGCTCCCCCCGCAGGGGGAACACCGGGGAGCTGTTTTTT. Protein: CASSSPRRGNTGELFF.

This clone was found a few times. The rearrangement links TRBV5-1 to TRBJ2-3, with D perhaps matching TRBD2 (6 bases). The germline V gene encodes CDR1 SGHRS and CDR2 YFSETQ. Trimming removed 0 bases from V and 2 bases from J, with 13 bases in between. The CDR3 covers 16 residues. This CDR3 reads CASSLAGGGYTDTQYF. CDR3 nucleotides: TGCGCCAGCAGCTTGGCCGGGGGAGGTTACACAGATACGCAGTATTTT.

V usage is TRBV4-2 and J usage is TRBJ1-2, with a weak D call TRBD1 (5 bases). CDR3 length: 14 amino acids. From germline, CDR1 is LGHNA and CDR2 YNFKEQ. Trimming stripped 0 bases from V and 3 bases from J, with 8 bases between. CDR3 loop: CASSQEWGDYGYTF. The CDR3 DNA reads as TGTGCCAGCAGCCAAGAATGGGGGGACTATGGCTACACCTTC.

CDR3: CASKDRDGETQYF. Here the CDR3 DNA reads TGTGCCAGCAAAGACAGGGATGGGGAGACCCAGTACTTC. This chain connects TRBV28 to TRBJ2-5; 7 bases fit TRBD1. Trimming at V came to 7 bases and at J to 5 bases, leaving 7 bases not matched to a gene. CDR3 length equals 13 residues. The germline V gene encodes CDR1 MDHEN and CDR2 SYDVKM. Using reference TRBV28 and TRBJ2-5 for the parts outside the CDR3, the full variable domain is DVKVTQSSRYLVKRTGEKVFLECVQDMDHENMFWYRQDPGLGLRLIYFSYDVKMKEKGDIPEGYSVSREKKERFSLILESASTNQTSMYLCASKDRDGETQYFGPGTRLLVL.

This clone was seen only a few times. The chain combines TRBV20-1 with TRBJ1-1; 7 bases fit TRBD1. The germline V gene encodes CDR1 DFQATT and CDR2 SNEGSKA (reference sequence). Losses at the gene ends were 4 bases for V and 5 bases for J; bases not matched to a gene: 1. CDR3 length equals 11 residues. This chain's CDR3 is CSATGQTEAFF. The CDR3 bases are TGCAGTGCTACGGGACAGACTGAAGCTTTCTTT.

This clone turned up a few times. This CDR3 is CASSVLGSSNNQPQHF. The CDR3 DNA is TGTGCCAGCAGTGTCTTAGGGAGCTCGAACAATCAGCCCCAGCATTTT. The V call is TRBV2, the J call TRBJ1-5; D is unclear. The CDR3 length is 16 residues. V lost 4 bases and J lost 3, with 16 bases in between. Germline lookup yields CDR1 SNHLY and CDR2 FYNNEI.

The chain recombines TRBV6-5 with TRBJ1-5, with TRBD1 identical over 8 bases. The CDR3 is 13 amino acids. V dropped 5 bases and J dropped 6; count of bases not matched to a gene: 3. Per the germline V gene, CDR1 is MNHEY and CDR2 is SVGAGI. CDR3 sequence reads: CASSMTGAQPQHF. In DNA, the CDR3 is TGTGCCAGCAGTATGACAGGGGCTCAGCCCCAGCATTTT.

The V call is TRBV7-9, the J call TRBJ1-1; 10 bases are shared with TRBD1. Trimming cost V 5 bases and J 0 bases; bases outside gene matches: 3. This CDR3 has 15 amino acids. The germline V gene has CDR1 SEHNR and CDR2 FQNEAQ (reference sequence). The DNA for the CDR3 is TGTGCCAGCAGCAGGGGACAGGGGTTGAACACTGAAGCTTTCTTT. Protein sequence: CASSRGQGLNTEAFF.

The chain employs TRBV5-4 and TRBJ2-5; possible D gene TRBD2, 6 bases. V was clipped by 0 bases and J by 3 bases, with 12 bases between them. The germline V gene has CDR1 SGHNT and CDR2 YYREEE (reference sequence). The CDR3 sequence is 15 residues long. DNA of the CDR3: TGTGCCAGCAGCTTGGATCAGGGAGGAGAAGAGACCCAGTACTTC. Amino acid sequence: CASSLDQGGEETQYF.

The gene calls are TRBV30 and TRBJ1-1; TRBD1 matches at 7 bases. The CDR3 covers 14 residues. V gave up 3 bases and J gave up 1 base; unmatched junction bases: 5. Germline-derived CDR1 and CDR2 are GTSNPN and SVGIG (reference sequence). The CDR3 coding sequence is TGTGCCTGGAGGCCCCGGGACAGGAACACTGAAGCTTTCTTT. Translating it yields CAWRPRDRNTEAFF.

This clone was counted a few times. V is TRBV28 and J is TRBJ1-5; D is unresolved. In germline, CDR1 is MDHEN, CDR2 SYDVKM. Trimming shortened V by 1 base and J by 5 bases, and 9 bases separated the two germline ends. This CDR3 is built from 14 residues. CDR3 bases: TGTGCCAGCAGTTTATCCGGCGAGGATCAGCCCCAGCATTTT. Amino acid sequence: CASSLSGEDQPQHF.

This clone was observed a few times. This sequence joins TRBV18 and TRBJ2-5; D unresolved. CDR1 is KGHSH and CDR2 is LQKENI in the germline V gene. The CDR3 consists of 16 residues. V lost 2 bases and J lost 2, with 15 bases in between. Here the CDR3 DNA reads TGTGCCAGCTCACCAATGTCCCAGGTGGTACAAGAGACCCAGTACTTC. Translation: CASSPMSQVVQETQYF.

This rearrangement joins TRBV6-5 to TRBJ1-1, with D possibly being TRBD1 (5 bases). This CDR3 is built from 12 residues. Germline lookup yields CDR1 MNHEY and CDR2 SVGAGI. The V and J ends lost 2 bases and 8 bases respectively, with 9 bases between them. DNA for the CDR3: TGTGCCAGCAGTTACGGGGCTAACGAAGCTTTCTTT. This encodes CASSYGANEAFF.

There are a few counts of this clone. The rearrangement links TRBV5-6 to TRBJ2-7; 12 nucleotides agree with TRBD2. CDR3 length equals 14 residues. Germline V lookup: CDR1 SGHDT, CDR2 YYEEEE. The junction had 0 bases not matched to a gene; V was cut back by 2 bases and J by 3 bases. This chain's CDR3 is CASSLLAGGYEQYF. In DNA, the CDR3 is TGTGCCAGCAGCTTACTAGCGGGAGGCTACGAGCAGTACTTC. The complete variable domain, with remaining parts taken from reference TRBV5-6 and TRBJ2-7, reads DAGVTQSPTHLIKTRGQQVTLRCSPKSGHDTVSWYQQALGQGPQFIFQYYEEEERQRGNFPDRFSGHQFPNYSSELNVNALLLGDSALYLCASSLLAGGYEQYFGPGTRLTVT.

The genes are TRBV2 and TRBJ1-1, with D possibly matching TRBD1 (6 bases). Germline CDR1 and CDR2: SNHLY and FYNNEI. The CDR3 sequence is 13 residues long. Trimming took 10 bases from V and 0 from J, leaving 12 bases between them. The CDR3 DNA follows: TGTGCCAAAACGACAGGAATGAACACTGAAGCTTTCTTT. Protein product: CAKTTGMNTEAFF.

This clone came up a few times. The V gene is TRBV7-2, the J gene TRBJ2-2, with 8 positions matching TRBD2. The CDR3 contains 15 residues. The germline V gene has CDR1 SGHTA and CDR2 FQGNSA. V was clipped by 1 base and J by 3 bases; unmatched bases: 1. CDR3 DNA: TGTGCCAGCAGCTTAGACGGGAGGGACACCGGGGAGCTGTTTTTT. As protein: CASSLDGRDTGELFF.

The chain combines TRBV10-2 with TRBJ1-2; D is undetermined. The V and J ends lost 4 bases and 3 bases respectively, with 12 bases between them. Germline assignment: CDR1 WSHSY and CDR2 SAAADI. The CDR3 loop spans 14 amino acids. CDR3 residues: CASSAANSDYGYTF. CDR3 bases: TGCGCCAGCAGTGCCGCAAATTCGGACTATGGCTACACCTTC.

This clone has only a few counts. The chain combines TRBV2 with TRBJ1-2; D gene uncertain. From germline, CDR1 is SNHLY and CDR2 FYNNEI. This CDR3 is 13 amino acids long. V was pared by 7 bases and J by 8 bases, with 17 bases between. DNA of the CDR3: TGTGCCAGCAAGGAGTCGTCCGATCAGGGCTACACCTTC. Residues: CASKESSDQGYTF.

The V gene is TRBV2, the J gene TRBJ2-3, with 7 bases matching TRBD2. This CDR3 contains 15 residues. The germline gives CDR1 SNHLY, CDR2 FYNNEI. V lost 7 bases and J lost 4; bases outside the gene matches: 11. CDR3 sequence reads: CASIFHAGAADTQYF. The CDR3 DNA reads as TGTGCCAGCATCTTCCATGCGGGAGCAGCAGATACGCAGTATTTT.

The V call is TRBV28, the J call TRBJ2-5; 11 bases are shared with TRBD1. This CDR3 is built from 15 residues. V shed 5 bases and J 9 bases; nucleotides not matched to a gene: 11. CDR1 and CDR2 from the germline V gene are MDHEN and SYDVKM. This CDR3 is CASSLPGQGVMAQYF. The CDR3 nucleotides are TGTGCCAGCAGTCTCCCGGGACAGGGGGTCATGGCCCAGTACTTC.

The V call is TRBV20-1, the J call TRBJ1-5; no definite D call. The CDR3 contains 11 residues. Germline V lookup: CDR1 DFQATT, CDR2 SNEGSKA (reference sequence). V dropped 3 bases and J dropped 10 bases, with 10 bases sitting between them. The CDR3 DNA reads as TGCAGTGCTAGGGCGGACTCACCCCAGCATTTT. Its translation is CSARADSPQHF.

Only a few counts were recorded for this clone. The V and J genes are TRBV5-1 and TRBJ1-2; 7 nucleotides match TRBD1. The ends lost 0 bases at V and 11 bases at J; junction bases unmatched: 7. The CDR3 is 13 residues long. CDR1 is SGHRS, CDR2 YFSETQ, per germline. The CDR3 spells CASSLDQGGGYTF. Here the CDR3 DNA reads TGCGCCAGCAGCTTGGATCAGGGGGGAGGATACACCTTC.

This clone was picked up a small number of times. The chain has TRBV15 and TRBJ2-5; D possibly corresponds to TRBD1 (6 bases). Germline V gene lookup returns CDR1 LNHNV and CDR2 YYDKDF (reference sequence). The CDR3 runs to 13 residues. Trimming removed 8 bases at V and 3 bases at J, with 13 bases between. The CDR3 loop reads CATCRTEEETQYF. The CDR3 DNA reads TGTGCCACCTGCCGGACAGAAGAAGAGACCCAGTACTTC.